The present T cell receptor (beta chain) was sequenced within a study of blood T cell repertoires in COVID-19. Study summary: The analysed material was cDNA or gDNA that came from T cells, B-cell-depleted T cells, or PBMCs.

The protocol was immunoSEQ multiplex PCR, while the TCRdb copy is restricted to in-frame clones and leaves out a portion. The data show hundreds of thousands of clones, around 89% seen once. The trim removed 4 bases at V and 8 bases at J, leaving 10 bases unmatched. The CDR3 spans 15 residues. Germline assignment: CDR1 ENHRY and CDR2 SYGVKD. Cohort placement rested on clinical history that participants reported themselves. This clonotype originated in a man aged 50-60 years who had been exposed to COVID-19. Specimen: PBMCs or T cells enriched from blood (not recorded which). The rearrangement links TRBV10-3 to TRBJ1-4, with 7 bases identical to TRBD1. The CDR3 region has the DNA TGTGCCATCAGTGGGGAAACAGGGGTTCAGGAAAAACTGTTTTTT. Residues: CAISGETGVQEKLFF.